This T cell receptor (beta chain) is drawn from a study of metastatic and nonmetastatic thyroid tumors. Trimming removed 3 bases at V and 3 bases at J, with 11 bases between. CDR1 and CDR2 from the germline V gene are DFQATT and SNEGSKA (reference sequence). This CDR3 has 13 residues. This clone has a count of ten or more. Each patient went into thyroid surgery without having received any treatment. TCRdb reanalyzed the PCR reads via MiXCR. The sample lists 24,000 or so clones, approximately 19% occurring once. This rearrangement joins TRBV20-1 to TRBJ1-1, with D tentatively TRBD1 (5 bases). Sequences were obtained from blood. This sequence originates from a male donor with papillary thyroid cancer or a benign thyroid nodule (not recorded which). Some clones in this sample may be carry-over from other donors' samples. CDR3 in amino acids: CSASRGAYTEAFF. The CDR3 coding sequence is TGCAGTGCTAGTCGCGGGGCGTACACTGAAGCTTTCTTT.